This is a list of T cell receptor beta chains from one sample in a study of blood T cell repertoires in COVID-19. Only in-frame clones appear in the TCRdb table, and some are missing; sequencing was by immunoSEQ multiplex PCR. The data show about 270,000 clones, just under 85% seen once. Sequencing used peripheral blood. The receptors were sampled from a woman between 50 and 59 years old with active or convalescent COVID-19. The CDR3 runs from the conserved cysteine through the conserved F or W. D genes are given only for firm matches. The size entry is marked missing in some rows and otherwise reads once, few, many or a size class.

d_gene,v_gene,abundance,j_gene,CDR3nt,CDR3aa
TRBD2,TRBV19,NA,TRBJ2-3,TGTGCCAGTAGCATAGGACTAGCGGGATACTTCCCAGATACGCAGTATTTT,CASSIGLAGYFPDTQYF
NA,TRBV5-1,NA,TRBJ2-3,TGCGCCAGCAGCTCTACGGGACATCGAACAGATACGCAGTATTTT,CASSSTGHRTDTQYF
NA,TRBV6-5,NA,TRBJ1-3,TGTGCCAGCAGTTACGACGGGAACACCATATATTTT,CASSYDGNTIYF
TRBD1,TRBV7-2,NA,TRBJ1-2,TGTGCCAGCAGAAATCAGGCAGGGGGCGACTATGGCTACACCTTC,CASRNQAGGDYGYTF
NA,TRBV3-1/TRBV3-2,NA,TRBJ1-6,TGTGCCAGCAGGCAGGGTCCGTATAATTCACCCCTCCACTTT,CASRQGPYNSPLHF
NA,TRBV2,few,TRBJ2-3,TGTGCCAGCAAAGTAGGAGCGGAGCGCACAGATACGCAGTATTTT,CASKVGAERTDTQYF
NA,TRBV28,NA,TRBJ1-4,TGTGCCAGCAGCCGGGGGAATGAAAAACTGTTTTTT,CASSRGNEKLFF
TRBD1,TRBV14,NA,TRBJ1-2,TGTGCCAGCAGACCGATCCCGGGACAGGGGGACTATGGCTACACCTTC,CASRPIPGQGDYGYTF
NA,TRBV18,NA,TRBJ2-7,TGTGCCAGCTCACCAATCTTGACCAGGGTAGACGAGCAGTACTTC,CASSPILTRVDEQYF
TRBD1,TRBV14,NA,TRBJ1-6,TGTGCCAGCAGCCAAGATTGGAGGGGGCTTTCACCCCTCCACTTT,CASSQDWRGLSPLHF
TRBD1,TRBV5-1,NA,TRBJ1-3,TGCGCCAGCAGCCACGGACAGGGAGACAGAAACACCATATATTTT,CASSHGQGDRNTIYF
NA,TRBV7-8,NA,TRBJ1-6,TGTGCCAGCAGCTTAGGAGCGGGGGCCTATAATTCACCCCTCCACTTT,CASSLGAGAYNSPLHF
TRBD2,TRBV2,NA,TRBJ2-7,TGTGCCAGCAGCTCTAGCGGGAGGAGGTACGAGCAGTACTTC,CASSSSGRRYEQYF
TRBD1,TRBV2,few,TRBJ2-1,TGTGCCAGCACAGGGGGCCGGAATGAGCAGTTCTTC,CASTGGRNEQFF
TRBD1,TRBV20-1,NA,TRBJ1-4,TGCAGTGCTAGTCGGACAGGGGGCGCGAGTGGTGAAAAACTGTTTTTT,CSASRTGGASGEKLFF
TRBD2,TRBV15,NA,TRBJ2-1,TGTGCCACCAGCGGACGACTAGCGGGGGGCAATGAGCAGTTCTTC,CATSGRLAGGNEQFF
TRBD2,TRBV29-1,NA,TRBJ2-7,TGCAGCGTTGAAGTGGGGATTGGGAGGGGCAGCCCCTACGAGCAGTACTTC,CSVEVGIGRGSPYEQYF
NA,TRBV6-5,NA,TRBJ1-4,TGTGCCAGCAGTCTCTTCGGGACATCTAATGAAAAACTGTTTTTT,CASSLFGTSNEKLFF
TRBD1,TRBV5-4,NA,TRBJ2-1,TGTGCCAGCAGCTCCCAGACAGGGAGAGGGGGCTACAATGAGCAGTTCTTC,CASSSQTGRGGYNEQFF
NA,TRBV15,few,TRBJ1-1,TGTGCCACCAGCAGAGATGGGAACAGGGCCACTGAAGCTTTCTTT,CATSRDGNRATEAFF
TRBD1,TRBV5-4,few,TRBJ1-1,TGTGCCAGCAGCTCGCTTTGGGTCGGGACAGGGGCTTTGAACACTGAAGCTTTCTTT,CASSSLWVGTGALNTEAFF
NA,TRBV2,NA,TRBJ2-1,TGTGCCAGCAGTCGGGACTTGAGCTCCTACAATGAGCAGTTCTTC,CASSRDLSSYNEQFF
TRBD1,TRBV4-1,NA,TRBJ1-6,TGCGCCAGCAGCCTTCTACAGGGGGACAATTCACCCCTCCACTTT,CASSLLQGDNSPLHF
NA,TRBV28,NA,TRBJ2-2,TGTGCCAGCAGCGAGGAAGGGGAGCTGTTTTTT,CASSEEGELFF
TRBD2,TRBV14,NA,TRBJ2-1,TGTGCCAGCAGCCAGACCCTACTAGCGGGGTTGTACAATGAGCAGTTCTTC,CASSQTLLAGLYNEQFF
NA,TRBV5-4,few,TRBJ2-7,TGTGCCAGCAGCCCCGTCGGTTCCTACGAGCAGTACTTC,CASSPVGSYEQYF
NA,TRBV5-8,NA,TRBJ1-5,TGTGCCAGCAGCTTGGTCAGTGATGATCAGCCCCAGCATTTT,CASSLVSDDQPQHF
NA,TRBV15,few,TRBJ2-7,TGTGCCACCAGCCAAGTGCTCGGGAGAAGCTACGAGCAGTACTTC,CATSQVLGRSYEQYF
TRBD1,TRBV7-9,NA,TRBJ2-7,TGTGCCAGCAGTCCCGGGACAGGGGGGTACGAGCAGTACTTC,CASSPGTGGYEQYF
NA,TRBV2,NA,TRBJ1-1,TGTGCCAGCAGTGAATATAGAGGGACTGAAGCTTTCTTT,CASSEYRGTEAFF
TRBD1,TRBV12-3/TRBV12-4,once,TRBJ2-7,TGTGCCAGCAGGGGGACAGGGGCCTACGAGCAGTACTTC,CASRGTGAYEQYF
TRBD1,TRBV18,NA,TRBJ1-6,TGTGCCAGCTCACCGGACAGGGGGATTTCACCCCTCCACTTT,CASSPDRGISPLHF
NA,TRBV4-2,NA,TRBJ1-1,TGTGCCAGCAGCCCACCCCTACCACGTGTACCGAAGACTGAAGCTTTCTTT,CASSPPLPRVPKTEAFF
NA,TRBV18,once,TRBJ2-2,TGTGCCAGCTCCCAGCGGCTCAACGCGAACACCGGGGAGCTGTTTTTT,CASSQRLNANTGELFF
NA,TRBV5-1,NA,TRBJ1-2,TGCGCCAGCAGCTCGCCCAGTCAGGCTACAACCACCGAAAACTATGGCTACACCTTC,CASSSPSQATTTENYGYTF
NA,TRBV19,NA,TRBJ1-5,TGTGCCAGTAGTATAGGTCTTTATAGCAATCAGCCCCAGCATTTT,CASSIGLYSNQPQHF
TRBD1,TRBV27,NA,TRBJ1-1,TGTGCCAGCAGTTTATTACAGGGGTACTCTGAAGCTTTCTTT,CASSLLQGYSEAFF
TRBD1,TRBV9,NA,TRBJ2-7,TGTGCCAGCAGCAGACAGGGTTACGAGCAGTACTTC,CASSRQGYEQYF
TRBD1,TRBV2,NA,TRBJ1-2,TGTGCCAGCAGTGAGACAGGGACCTATGGCTACACCTTC,CASSETGTYGYTF
TRBD1,TRBV27,NA,TRBJ1-5,TGTGCCCGCACGGGGGGGCCCAGGGGGGGCAATCAGCCCCAGCATTTT,CARTGGPRGGNQPQHF
NA,TRBV6-5,NA,TRBJ2-5,TGTGCCAGCAGTTACTCCCTTCCCGGAGAGACCCAGTACTTC,CASSYSLPGETQYF
TRBD1,TRBV19,NA,TRBJ1-5,TGTGCCAGTAGTAGACGGGACAGAAATCAGCCCCAGCATTTT,CASSRRDRNQPQHF